Listed here are 26 T cell receptor beta chains from one sample, sequenced in a study of T-cell reconstitution after alpha-beta-depleted transplantation in children. Unique molecular identifiers tagged the TCRbeta library. TCRdb itself ran the PCR reads through MiXCR, one entry per CDR3 protein. This sample has about 400,000 distinct CDR3 sequences, with roughly 15% found just once. The sequences come from PBMCs, mostly from graft donor cells, collected 360 days after TCRalphabeta/CD19-depleted stem cell transplant. These receptor sequences come from a boy less than two years old who had a stem cell transplant for Wiskott-Aldrich syndrome, so the T cells may come from the graft donor.

This chain connects TRBV12-3 or TRBV12-4 to TRBJ2-2; 7 nucleotides match TRBD2. V shed 6 bases, J shed 5 bases, and the junction held 6 bases outside the gene matches. The CDR3 runs to 14 residues. As DNA, the CDR3 is TGTGCCAGCAGCTGGCGGACTAGGACCGGGGAGCTGTTTTTT. The encoded protein is CASSWRTRTGELFF.

In its sample, this clonotype was seen a few times. The genes are TRBV10-3 and TRBJ2-3; D not certain. Trimming took off 8 bases at V and 2 bases at J, with 8 bases between the two ends. Germline V gene sequence: CDR1 ENHRY, CDR2 SYGVKD. This CDR3 is 12 amino acids long. CDR3 amino acids: CAIGIYTDTQYF. DNA of the CDR3: TGTGCCATCGGGATTTACACAGATACGCAGTATTTT.

The table lists this clonotype with many counts. V usage is TRBV20-1 and J usage is TRBJ1-4; D is undetermined. The V gene's germline CDR1 is DFQATT and CDR2 SNEGSKA (reference sequence). The CDR3 spans 10 residues. V shed 0 bases and J shed 7 bases, with 0 bases lying between them. The CDR3 region has the DNA TGCAGTGCTAGAGATGAAAAACTGTTTTTT. Its protein product is CSARDEKLFF.

The chain employs TRBV11-2 and TRBJ2-7, with D perhaps matching TRBD1 (6 bases). The CDR3 consists of 16 residues. V was shortened by 2 bases and J by 0 bases, with 14 bases between the two germline ends. The V gene's germline CDR1 is SGHAT and CDR2 FQNNGV. CDR3 protein: CASSLWGQLFSYEQYF. The DNA for the CDR3 is TGTGCCAGCAGCTTATGGGGGCAGCTCTTCTCCTACGAGCAGTACTTC.

This clonotype was detected a few times. This CDR3 reads CASSQAFEKLFF. CDR3 DNA: TGCGCCAGCAGCCAAGCCTTCGAAAAACTGTTTTTT. The rearrangement joins TRBV4-1 to TRBJ1-4; D not certain. V lost 1 base to trimming and J lost 8 bases, with 5 bases between them. This CDR3 region has 12 residues. The germline gives CDR1 MGHRA, CDR2 YSYEKL.

This clonotype was detected a few times. The CDR3: CARETQYF. DNA of the CDR3: TGTGCCAGAGAGACCCAGTACTTC. The chain joins TRBV6-5 to TRBJ2-5; D remains ambiguous. This CDR3 region has 8 residues. Germline V gene lookup returns CDR1 MNHEY and CDR2 SVGAGI. V lost 9 bases, J lost 4 bases, and 0 bases lay in between.

This clonotype has only a few counts. The gene calls are TRBV25-1 and TRBJ2-3; 7 nucleotides line up with TRBD1. Trimming at V came to 6 bases and at J to 2 bases, leaving 8 bases not matched to a gene. This CDR3 contains 15 residues. Germline V gives CDR1 MGHDK, CDR2 SYGVNS. The CDR3 DNA is TGTGCCAGCAGAAGTCGGGACAGAGTCACAGATACGCAGTATTTT. Translation gives CASRSRDRVTDTQYF.

This clonotype occurred a few times. The chain is built from TRBV5-1 and TRBJ2-5, with D possibly being TRBD2 (5 bases). Trimming took off 1 base at V and 5 bases at J, with 12 bases between the two ends. The CDR3 extends over 14 amino acids. The germline V gene has CDR1 SGHRS and CDR2 YFSETQ. The CDR3 DNA is TGCGCCAGCAGCTTGTTGGCCCGCGGGGAGACCCAGTACTTC. It translates to CASSLLARGETQYF.

The V gene is TRBV4-1, the J gene TRBJ2-7; 10 bases are a match to TRBD2. V was clipped by 1 base and J by 3 bases; unmatched bases: 9. The CDR3 consists of 17 residues. Germline CDR1 is MGHRA and CDR2 is YSYEKL. The CDR3 DNA sequence: TGCGCCAGCAGCCAAGTCGAGCGGGGGGGTAATATCTACGAGCAGTACTTC. Translated: CASSQVERGGNIYEQYF.

In its sample, this clonotype was seen a few times. The chain is built from TRBV5-5 and TRBJ2-7; D is unresolved. V lost 3 bases, J lost 2 bases, and 12 bases lay in between. Germline CDR1 and CDR2: SGHKS and YYEKEE (reference sequence). There are 14 residues in the CDR3. The DNA of the CDR3 is TGTGCCAGCAGCTCTGCCGACTGGACCTACGAGCAGTACTTC. Its translation: CASSSADWTYEQYF.

J is TRBJ2-3 and V is TRBV7-2, with D possibly being TRBD1 or TRBD2 (5 bases each). The CDR3 covers 14 residues. Looked up from germline, CDR1 is SGHTA and CDR2 is FQGNSA. Trimming stripped 3 bases from V and 6 bases from J, with 13 bases between. The CDR3 region has the DNA TGTGCCAGCAGCTTGTCGGGGCCCAGCGATACGCAGTATTTT. Translated: CASSLSGPSDTQYF.

This chain connects TRBV5-1 to TRBJ2-7, with a tentative D call TRBD1 (5 bases). Trimming stripped 4 bases from V and 0 bases from J, with 17 bases between. Germline V gene data show CDR1 as SGHRS and CDR2 as YFSETQ. This CDR3 spans 16 amino acids. The CDR3 sequence: CASSQRQGWISYEQYF. In nucleotides, the CDR3 is TGCGCCAGCAGCCAGAGGCAGGGTTGGATCTCCTACGAGCAGTACTTC. The full variable domain, with the rest looked up from reference TRBV5-1 and TRBJ2-7, is KAGVTQTPRYLIKTRGQQVTLSCSPISGHRSVSWYQQTPGQGLQFLFEYFSETQRNKGNFPGRFSGRQFSNSRSEMNVSTLELGDSALYLCASSQRQGWISYEQYFGPGTRLTVT.

This clonotype was detected only a few times. The CDR3 sequence: CASTRLADTQYF. The DNA for the CDR3 is TGTGCCAGCACCAGACTAGCGGATACGCAGTATTTT. The chain uses TRBV2 and TRBJ2-3; 8 bases align to TRBD2. The CDR3 consists of 12 residues. V lost 7 bases, J lost 6 bases, and 3 bases stayed unmatched. The germline V gene has CDR1 SNHLY and CDR2 FYNNEI. The whole variable domain, filled in from reference TRBV2 and TRBJ2-3, reads EPEVTQTPSHQVTQMGQEVILRCVPISNHLYFYWYRQILGQKVEFLVSFYNNEISEKSEIFDDQFSVERPDGSNFTLKIRSTKLEDSAMYFCASTRLADTQYFGPGTRLTVL.

This clonotype was seen a handful of times. The J gene is TRBJ2-1, the V gene TRBV29-1, with 10 bases identical to TRBD2. Germline V lookup: CDR1 SQVTM, CDR2 ANQGSEA. Losses at the gene ends were 5 bases for V and 6 bases for J; bases not matched to a gene: 16. This CDR3 contains 17 residues. DNA for the CDR3: TGCAGCGTTCAATGCACTAGAGCGGGAGGGCCCGGCAATGAGCAGTTCTTC. Encoded protein: CSVQCTRAGGPGNEQFF.

The chain joins TRBV3-1 to TRBJ2-2; D is unclear. In germline, CDR1 is LGHDT, CDR2 YNNKEL (reference sequence). The CDR3 has 16 amino acids. The V end was cut by 1 base, the J end by 2 bases, with 11 bases between. DNA of the CDR3: TGTGCCAGCAGCCAAGGGGTAGGGCCTAACACCGGGGAGCTGTTTTTT. Its translation: CASSQGVGPNTGELFF.

This chain connects TRBV21-1 to TRBJ2-4; the table names TRBD1, a call not compared with the DNA. TRBV21-1 is classified as a pseudogene. The CDR3 consists of 12 residues. The CDR3 here is CASSNPWGPKYF. CDR3 in DNA: TGTGCCAGCAGCAACCCTTGGGGGCCGAAGTACTTC.

The chain employs TRBV4-1 and TRBJ1-2; TRBD1 agrees at 9 bases. This CDR3 is built from 15 residues. Germline CDR1 and CDR2: MGHRA and YSYEKL. The V segment lost 4 bases and the J segment 7 bases; nucleotides outside the gene matches: 10. In DNA, the CDR3 is TGCGCCAGCAGCCCTTACGGGACAGGGAGCTCTGGCTACACCTTC. It translates to CASSPYGTGSSGYTF.

V usage is TRBV20-1 and J usage is TRBJ2-5; the match to TRBD2 covers 12 bases. This CDR3 spans 16 amino acids. The trim removed 3 bases at V and 5 bases at J, leaving 10 bases unmatched. Germline CDR1 DFQATT, CDR2 SNEGSKA (reference sequence). The CDR3 DNA reads as TGCAGTGCTAGCCTGCCCGGGACTAGCGGGTGGGAGACCCAGTACTTC. As protein: CSASLPGTSGWETQYF.

This clonotype has a handful of counts. The gene calls are TRBV7-9 and TRBJ1-6; 9 bases agree with TRBD1. This CDR3 comprises 15 residues. V lost 6 bases and J lost 10; bases outside the gene matches: 10. Germline CDR1 SEHNR, CDR2 FQNEAQ (reference sequence). The CDR3 DNA sequence: TGTGCCAGCAGAGCCACCGGGACAGGGATCTCACCCCTCCACTTT. It specifies CASRATGTGISPLHF.

The rearrangement uses TRBV6-5 and TRBJ2-3; a weak D match, TRBD1 (6 bases). CDR1 and CDR2 (germline): MNHEY, SVGAGI. The germline V and J ends were trimmed by 4 bases and 1 base, with 12 bases remaining between them. The length of the CDR3 is 15 residues. CDR3 coding DNA: TGTGCCAGCAGTTCGCAGGGGTCCGGCACAGATACGCAGTATTTT. Protein sequence: CASSSQGSGTDTQYF.

This clonotype was seen more than once but under ten times. The DNA for the CDR3 is TGTGCCCAGGACCGATCGACCGGGGAGCTGTTTTTT. It is translated as CAQDRSTGELFF. The V gene is TRBV2, the J gene TRBJ2-2; the D is unclear. Germline assignment: CDR1 SNHLY and CDR2 FYNNEI. V lost 11 bases and J lost 5, with 12 bases in between. The CDR3 runs 12 residues.

The CDR3, as DNA: TGTGCCAGCAGGCCCATGGACAGGGCCTACGAGCAGTACTTC. Protein sequence: CASRPMDRAYEQYF. The rearrangement joins TRBV6-1 to TRBJ2-7; 8 nucleotides line up with TRBD1. Germline-derived CDR1 and CDR2 are MNHNS and SASEGT. This CDR3 is built from 14 residues. V lost 6 bases to trimming and J lost 2 bases; unmatched junction nucleotides: 6.

The chain employs TRBV10-3 and TRBJ2-1; 13 bases line up with TRBD2. Losses at the gene ends were 0 bases for V and 0 bases for J; bases not matched to a gene: 5. The length of the CDR3 is 19 residues. Germline loops: CDR1 ENHRY, CDR2 SYGVKD. CDR3 sequence (DNA): TGTGCCATCAGTGAGTCGGCGGGACTAGCGGGAAACTCCTACAATGAGCAGTTCTTC. This sequence encodes CAISESAGLAGNSYNEQFF.

The J gene is TRBJ2-3, the V gene TRBV5-1, with D possibly being TRBD2 (6 bases). Germline V gives CDR1 SGHRS, CDR2 YFSETQ. Deletions cut 4 bases from V and 9 bases from J, with 12 bases between. The CDR3 runs 12 residues. In nucleotides, the CDR3 is TGCGCCAGCAGCCCCGGGGGTCAGACGCAGTATTTT. Translating it yields CASSPGGQTQYF.

The V and J genes are TRBV21-1 and TRBJ2-2; the table's TRBD1 call for D was not verified on the DNA. TRBV21-1 is recorded as a pseudogene. CDR3 length equals 15 residues. CDR3 nucleotide sequence: TGTGCCAGCAGCACCTGGGACAGGCGGACCGGGGAGCTGTTTTTT. It codes for CASSTWDRRTGELFF.

V and J are TRBV18 and TRBJ2-3; D may be TRBD1 (5 bases). Germline lookup yields CDR1 KGHSH and CDR2 LQKENI. The CDR3 sequence is 15 residues long. Trimming pared 4 bases from V and 0 bases from J, leaving 11 bases between. The CDR3 bases are TGTGCCAGCTCACGATGGCAGGGCAGCACAGATACGCAGTATTTT. Residues: CASSRWQGSTDTQYF.